The T cell receptor beta chain under discussion was sequenced for a study of CD8 T cell repertoires and HIV-1 epitope variants. Study details: Tested: three Gag epitope families, Nef HW9 and YT9. Separate from the cultures, 1M uncultured T cells served as baseline.

Repertoires were generated with immunoSEQ multiplex PCR, while TCRdb's copy carries only in-frame clones and drops some. The sample lists roughly 4,000 clones, around two thirds occurring once. Findings and caveats of the study: Some 10 antigen-specific TCR beta clonotypes were found; about six seemed cross-reactive to variants. Only beta chains were identified, marking proliferation to antigen, not function.

This clone was observed a single time. Antigen: not known. The TCR comes from a male donor with HIV. Sequences were obtained from cultured CD8+ T cells derived from PBMCs.

The CDR3 region has the DNA TGTGCCAGCAGTTACCGTCGTCAGTTGGGGGATACGCAGTATTTT. Translating it yields CASSYRRQLGDTQYF. This rearrangement joins TRBV6-6 to TRBJ2-3; no clear D gene. This CDR3 has 15 residues. With 2 bases removed from V and 6 bases from J, the gap between germline ends came to 15 bases. Germline CDR1 is MNHNY and CDR2 is SVGAGI (reference sequence).